In this sample, the clone carrying this T cell receptor beta chain turned up a few times. Its specificity is unknown. This CDR3 has 15 residues. V was pared by 4 bases and J by 6 bases, with 20 bases between. The V gene's germline CDR1 is SGHRS and CDR2 YFSETQ. The sample belongs to a study of cytomegalovirus exposure and HLA in healthy donors. The study, taken as a whole, reports: Analyses of presence and absence presupposed an approximately uniform sequencing depth across donors.

13 Jbeta primers and 60 Vbeta primers were used for the PCR. TCRdb keeps only in-frame clones here, not all; method: immunoSEQ multiplex PCR. The sample consists of some 120,000 clones, about 84% of them appearing once. The sequence was obtained from a man between 18 and 29 years old in good health and CMV-seropositive. The rearrangement uses TRBV5-1 and TRBJ2-7, with a weak D call TRBD2 (5 bases). The sequencing input was PBMCs. This chain's CDR3 is CASSPEGVGSREQYF. CDR3 coding DNA: TGCGCCAGCAGCCCCGAGGGAGTAGGCTCTCGCGAGCAGTACTTC.